Listed here are 19 T cell receptor beta chains from one sample, sequenced in a study of blood T cell repertoires in COVID-19. Produced via immunoSEQ multiplex PCR; TCRdb's table is partial and in-frame only. Of 210,000 or so clones listed, about 90% are singletons. Material: peripheral blood. The receptors were gathered from a woman between 18 and 30 years old who had recovered from COVID-19.

The rearrangement joins TRBV27 to TRBJ1-5; TRBD1 matches 7 bases. The V gene end was trimmed by 0 bases and the J gene end by 7 bases; junction bases not matched to a gene: 0. Per the germline V gene, CDR1 is MNHEY and CDR2 is SMNVEV (reference sequence). The CDR3 spans 13 residues. The CDR3, as DNA: TGTGCCAGCAGTTTATCGACAGGGCAGCCCCAGCATTTT. Protein sequence: CASSLSTGQPQHF.

The chain recombines TRBV5-5 with TRBJ2-2; D not resolved. Germline loops: CDR1 SGHKS, CDR2 YYEKEE (reference sequence). The CDR3 covers 14 residues. V was cut by 0 bases and J by 1 base, with 4 bases left in between. CDR3 sequence reads: CASSLGGNTGELFF. In DNA, the CDR3 is TGTGCCAGCAGCTTGGGCGGGAACACCGGGGAGCTGTTTTTT.

The chain combines TRBV4-3 with TRBJ2-7, with D possibly being TRBD2 (6 bases). Germline-derived CDR1 and CDR2 are LGHNA and YSLEER. The CDR3 consists of 14 residues. The V and J ends lost 6 bases and 1 base respectively, with 13 bases between them. The CDR3 here is CASSRVAGSYEQYF. CDR3 bases: TGCGCCAGCAGTCGAGTCGCGGGGTCCTACGAGCAGTACTTC.

This rearrangement joins TRBV7-2 to TRBJ2-7, with D tentatively TRBD1 (5 bases). Trimming removed 5 bases at V and 3 bases at J, with 23 bases between. The germline gives CDR1 SGHTA, CDR2 FQGNSA. The CDR3 is 17 amino acids. CDR3 DNA: TGTGCCAGCAGCGGCCCTTTTCCGACAGCGACAAGCTACGAGCAGTACTTC. It specifies CASSGPFPTATSYEQYF.

This chain joins TRBV25-1 and TRBJ2-5, with 8 bases lining up with TRBD1. Trimming removed 6 bases from V and 0 bases from J; junction bases left unmatched: 12. CDR3 size: 17 residues. Germline V lookup: CDR1 MGHDK, CDR2 SYGVNS. As DNA, the CDR3 is TGTGCCAGCAGCGCACAATCTGGACAGGGCTACCAAGAGACCCAGTACTTC. Translation: CASSAQSGQGYQETQYF.

This clone was found a few times. The chain uses TRBV7-2 and TRBJ1-2, with 7 positions matching TRBD1. The CDR3 runs to 12 residues. CDR1 is SGHTA, CDR2 FQGNSA, per germline. J gave up 5 bases and V 3 bases, and 0 bases lay outside the gene matches. CDR3 sequence: CASSLTGYGYTF. The DNA for the CDR3 is TGTGCCAGCAGCTTGACAGGGTATGGCTACACCTTC.

This clone has a handful of counts. The chain joins TRBV6-5 to TRBJ1-1, with a possible D match to TRBD1 (5 bases). This CDR3 has 15 amino acids. Germline CDR1 reads MNHEY; CDR2 reads SVGAGI. Trimming shortened V by 2 bases and J by 4 bases, and 14 bases separated the two germline ends. DNA for the CDR3: TGTGCCAGCAGTTACAGGCGACAGCGTTCCACTGAAGCTTTCTTT. Protein sequence: CASSYRRQRSTEAFF.

CDR3 protein: CASSQADRGTYNEQFF. Written as DNA, the CDR3 is TGTGCCAGCAGCCAGGCGGACAGGGGCACCTACAATGAGCAGTTCTTC. The chain recombines TRBV4-2 with TRBJ2-1, with 9 bases aligning to TRBD1. The V segment lost 3 bases and the J segment 2 bases; nucleotides outside the gene matches: 5. The CDR3 is 16 residues long. Per the germline V gene, CDR1 is LGHNA and CDR2 is YNFKEQ.

The chain couples TRBV14 to TRBJ2-1, with TRBD1 matching over 7 bases. The CDR3 extends over 16 amino acids. After removal of 3 bases from V and 0 bases from J, the junction contained 5 bases not matched to a gene. CDR1 is SGHDN and CDR2 is FVKESK in the germline V gene. CDR3 in DNA: TGTGCCAGCAGCCATTGGACAGGCGCCTCCTACAATGAGCAGTTCTTC. Protein sequence: CASSHWTGASYNEQFF.

A note on this clone: Other DNA sequences in this sample translate to the same CDR3. The rearrangement joins TRBV12-3 or TRBV12-4 to TRBJ1-2; D remains unclear. The CDR3 runs to 10 residues. V dropped 3 bases and J dropped 8 bases, with 4 bases sitting between them. The CDR3, as DNA: TGTGCCAGCAGTTTGGGCGGCTACACCTTC. It translates to CASSLGGYTF.

The CDR3: CASSQGGQGNYGYTF. The CDR3 DNA reads as TGCGCCAGCAGCCAAGGGGGACAGGGGAATTATGGCTACACCTTC. The V and J genes are TRBV4-3 and TRBJ1-2, with TRBD1 identical over 10 bases. Germline V lookup: CDR1 LGHNA, CDR2 YSLEER. The CDR3 loop spans 15 amino acids. The trim removed 1 base at V and 5 bases at J, leaving 4 bases unmatched.

This chain links TRBV5-5 with TRBJ1-2, with 8 bases lining up with TRBD1. The junction had 3 bases not matched to a gene; V was cut back by 2 bases and J by 6 bases. Germline CDR1 reads SGHKS; CDR2 reads YYEKEE (reference sequence). The CDR3 loop spans 13 amino acids. CDR3 loop: CASSFGRGHGYTF. As DNA, the CDR3 is TGTGCCAGCAGCTTCGGCAGGGGGCATGGCTACACCTTC.

This chain connects TRBV18 to TRBJ1-1, with 9 positions matching TRBD1. The CDR3 is 14 residues long. V shed 6 bases, J shed 5 bases, and the junction held 7 bases outside the gene matches. Germline V gene data show CDR1 as KGHSH and CDR2 as LQKENI. The DNA of the CDR3 is TGTGCCAGCTCCCCAGGACAGGGGCGAACTGAAGCTTTCTTT. Translation gives CASSPGQGRTEAFF.

The rearrangement uses TRBV11-1 and TRBJ2-1, with 14 positions matching TRBD2. Germline V gene lookup returns CDR1 SGHAT and CDR2 FQDESV (reference sequence). The CDR3 has 15 amino acids. After removal of 5 bases from V and 9 bases from J, the junction contained 6 bases not matched to a gene. CDR3 in DNA: TGTGCCAGCAGCACGGGACTAGCGGGAGACAGTGAGCAGTTCTTC. This sequence encodes CASSTGLAGDSEQFF.

This clone came up once. V gene TRBV5-1 combines with J gene TRBJ1-1; D is unresolved. The V end was cut by 0 bases, the J end by 7 bases, with 10 bases between. The CDR3 extends over 13 amino acids. The germline V gene encodes CDR1 SGHRS and CDR2 YFSETQ. CDR3 amino acids: CASSLVTESEAFF. The CDR3, as DNA: TGCGCCAGCAGCTTGGTTACCGAGAGTGAAGCTTTCTTT.

The chain combines TRBV9 with TRBJ2-5; TRBD1 matches at 7 bases. This CDR3 is 15 amino acids long. Germline lookup yields CDR1 SGDLS and CDR2 YYNGEE. V shed 2 bases, J shed 4 bases, and the junction held 8 bases outside the gene matches. Here the CDR3 reads CASSVDPGQRETQYF. In DNA form, the CDR3 reads TGTGCCAGCAGCGTCGATCCGGGACAGCGAGAGACCCAGTACTTC.

The chain has TRBV6-1 and TRBJ2-1, with D uncertain. V lost 1 base and J lost 5, with 12 bases in between. Germline CDR1 and CDR2: MNHNS and SASEGT. The CDR3 is 15 amino acids. CDR3 protein: CASSEVSRKDNEQFF. CDR3 nucleotide sequence: TGTGCCAGCAGTGAAGTTTCGAGAAAAGACAATGAGCAGTTCTTC.

V is TRBV5-1 and J is TRBJ2-2, with TRBD1 identical over 10 bases. This CDR3 is built from 17 residues. V dropped 5 bases and J dropped 5; count of bases not matched to a gene: 12. Germline loops: CDR1 SGHRS, CDR2 YFSETQ. CDR3 residues: CASSYRETDRGTGELFF. In DNA form, the CDR3 reads TGCGCCAGCAGTTATAGGGAGACGGACAGGGGGACCGGGGAGCTGTTTTTT.

This chain connects TRBV6-1 to TRBJ1-6, with 7 bases aligning to TRBD1. V shed 2 bases, J shed 6 bases, and the junction held 4 bases outside the gene matches. Germline CDR1 is MNHNS and CDR2 is SASEGT. The CDR3 covers 15 residues. The DNA for the CDR3 is TGTGCCAGCAGTGAACTTGGGACAGTTAATTCACCCCTCCACTTT. This encodes CASSELGTVNSPLHF.